These 20 T cell receptor beta chains were all obtained from the same sample, sequenced in a study of blood T cells in healthy people across ages. A second PCR of 7 to 11 cycles used a sample-barcoded 5' primer and a J-beta primer mix. Via MiXCR, TCRdb re-called the 5' RACE reads, giving one row per CDR3 protein. The data show just over 1 million distinct CDR3 sequences, around 43% seen once. Sequences were obtained from blood. Every receptor here comes from a woman aged 60 to 75 in good health.

The V gene is TRBV10-3, the J gene TRBJ1-2; no definite D call. The CDR3 is made up of 14 amino acids. Deletions cut 0 bases from V and 2 bases from J, with 7 bases between. Germline loops: CDR1 ENHRY, CDR2 SYGVKD. The CDR3 DNA is TGTGCCATCAGTGAGTCCGGAGGGAACTATGGCTACACCTTC. Its translation is CAISESGGNYGYTF.

The CDR3 coding sequence is TGTGCCAGCAGTTTAGTACGGGGGGGCAGGACAGATACGCAGTATTTT. This encodes CASSLVRGGRTDTQYF. This sequence joins TRBV12-3 or TRBV12-4 and TRBJ2-3, with TRBD2 matching over 8 bases. With 1 base clipped from V and 3 bases from J, the junction kept 6 bases outside the gene matches. This CDR3 contains 16 residues.

This clonotype was picked up a small number of times. The rearrangement uses TRBV5-1 and TRBJ2-4; no definite D call. Germline V CDR1 and CDR2: SGHRS, YFSETQ. The CDR3 runs to 17 residues. The germline V and J ends were trimmed by 4 bases and 0 bases, with 17 bases remaining between them. In nucleotides, the CDR3 is TGCGCCAGCAGCCCCGGATATAGTCGACTAGCCAAAAACATTCAGTACTTC. This translates into CASSPGYSRLAKNIQYF.

The chain employs TRBV20-1 and TRBJ2-3; weak D call: TRBD2 (5 bases). Germline V gives CDR1 DFQATT, CDR2 SNEGSKA (reference sequence). CDR3 length: 12 residues. Trimming shortened V by 8 bases and J by 0 bases, and 9 bases separated the two germline ends. The CDR3 bases are TGCAGTTCGTGGGAGAGCACAGATACGCAGTATTTT. The encoded protein is CSSWESTDTQYF.

V is TRBV29-1 and J is TRBJ2-1; no clear D gene. CDR1 and CDR2 from the germline V gene are SQVTM and ANQGSEA. This CDR3 has 11 residues. Trimming shortened V by 6 bases and J by 10 bases, and 13 bases separated the two germline ends. CDR3: CSVADQREQFF. In DNA form, the CDR3 reads TGCAGCGTAGCCGACCAGAGAGAGCAGTTCTTC.

The genes are TRBV10-3 and TRBJ2-3, with 9 bases aligning to TRBD1. The junction had 4 bases not matched to a gene; V was cut back by 6 bases and J by 3 bases. Looked up from germline, CDR1 is ENHRY and CDR2 is SYGVKD. The CDR3 has 14 amino acids. CDR3 sequence reads: CAISAGTGTDTQYF. In DNA form, the CDR3 reads TGTGCCATCAGCGCCGGGACAGGGACAGATACGCAGTATTTT.

The rearrangement joins TRBV6-1 to TRBJ2-1; TRBD2 agrees at 7 bases. V lost 7 bases to trimming and J lost 5 bases; unmatched junction nucleotides: 11. Germline CDR1 reads MNHNS; CDR2 reads SASEGT. The CDR3 sequence is 15 residues long. Written as DNA, the CDR3 is TGTGCCAGCAATGCACGGGAGGCTGGCCACAATGAGCAGTTCTTC. The encoded protein is CASNAREAGHNEQFF.

This chain joins TRBV5-1 and TRBJ2-3, with 11 bases identical to TRBD2. Trimming took 0 bases from V and 5 from J; bases not matched to a gene: 5. This CDR3 spans 16 amino acids. In germline, CDR1 is SGHRS, CDR2 YFSETQ. The DNA of the CDR3 is TGCGCCAGCAGCTTGGTTCTAGCGGGAGGCAAAGATACGCAGTATTTT. Its translation: CASSLVLAGGKDTQYF.

The rearrangement uses TRBV28 and TRBJ2-7; D is possibly TRBD1 (7 bases). The CDR3 consists of 18 residues. V lost 5 bases to trimming and J lost 1 base, with 24 bases between them. CDR1 is MDHEN, CDR2 SYDVKM, per germline. CDR3: CASSPNSPQGGYSYEQYF. The CDR3 coding sequence is TGTGCCAGCAGTCCGAATAGCCCGCAGGGGGGCTATTCCTACGAGCAGTACTTC.

In this sample, this clonotype turned up many times. The V call is TRBV3-1, the J call TRBJ2-3; D unresolved. Germline assignment: CDR1 LGHDT and CDR2 YNNKEL (reference sequence). The V and J ends lost 3 bases and 0 bases respectively, with 4 bases between them. CDR3 length: 13 residues. CDR3 loop: CASSHSSTDTQYF. Written as DNA, the CDR3 is TGTGCCAGCAGCCACTCTAGCACAGATACGCAGTATTTT.

In regard to this clonotype: A much larger clone is a single base away; this may be a read error. This chain joins TRBV3-1 and TRBJ1-4; D is unclear. This CDR3 is 12 amino acids long. Germline loops: CDR1 LGHDT, CDR2 YNNKEL (reference sequence). The CDR3: CAGSRTEGKLFF. CDR3 nucleotide sequence: TGTGCCGGCAGCCGTACAGAGGGAAAACTGTTTTTT.

This clonotype appeared a few times. The chain combines TRBV27 with TRBJ1-2; D uncertain. Trimming removed 5 bases from V and 4 bases from J, with 20 bases in between. The CDR3 totals 16 residues. The V gene's germline CDR1 is MNHEY and CDR2 SMNVEV (reference sequence). The CDR3 DNA reads as TGTGCCAGCAGTGTCGTCGAGGGCAGCCAGCTCTATGGCTACACCTTC. This codes for CASSVVEGSQLYGYTF.

This clonotype came up many times. In DNA form, the CDR3 reads TGTGCCAGCAGCTTATCGCCGAGGGGCTACACCTTC. It yields the protein CASSLSPRGYTF. V is TRBV7-2 and J is TRBJ1-2; D gene unclear. V shed 2 bases and J shed 8 bases, with 9 bases lying between them. This CDR3 comprises 12 residues. Germline CDR1 reads SGHTA; CDR2 reads FQGNSA.

This clonotype was seen only a few times. The chain employs TRBV4-1 and TRBJ2-4; no definite D call. The germline gives CDR1 MGHRA, CDR2 YSYEKL. The CDR3 has 14 amino acids. Trimming left V 3 bases short and J 6 bases short, with 12 bases between. The CDR3 region is CASSQPVTSNIQYF. The CDR3 DNA reads TGCGCCAGCAGCCAGCCTGTTACATCAAACATTCAGTACTTC.

The chain has TRBV9 and TRBJ2-5, with 9 bases aligning to TRBD2. The germline CDR1 and CDR2 sequences are SGDLS and YYNGEE. The CDR3 consists of 15 residues. J was trimmed by 5 bases and V by 3 bases; bases with no gene match: 8. CDR3 sequence reads: CASSADSGSGETQYF. The DNA for the CDR3 is TGTGCCAGCAGCGCAGATAGCGGGAGCGGCGAGACCCAGTACTTC.

The chain couples TRBV7-2 to TRBJ1-5; weak D call: TRBD1 (6 bases). Trimming left V 6 bases short and J 7 bases short, with 25 bases between. There are 17 residues in the CDR3. Germline CDR1 SGHTA, CDR2 FQGNSA. The CDR3: CASSPQRTAQSIQPQHF. CDR3 bases: TGTGCCAGCAGTCCGCAGAGGACAGCTCAGTCTATCCAGCCCCAGCATTTT.

This clonotype was detected ten times or more. The chain employs TRBV29-1 and TRBJ2-7; 9 bases match TRBD1. The CDR3 is 16 amino acids. CDR1 and CDR2 from the germline V gene are SQVTM and ANQGSEA. After removal of 5 bases from V and 6 bases from J, the junction contained 17 bases not matched to a gene. The CDR3 sequence: CSVTPGQGSLGAEQYF. For the CDR3, the DNA is TGCAGCGTTACCCCGGGACAGGGCAGTCTAGGAGCCGAGCAGTACTTC.

This clonotype was seen a handful of times. This chain joins TRBV2 and TRBJ2-4, with TRBD2 identical over 7 bases. The end of the DNA aligns better with TRBJ2-5, so the J call may be wrong. There are 14 residues in the CDR3. Germline V CDR1 and CDR2: SNHLY, FYNNEI. CDR3 sequence (DNA): TGTGCCAGCAGGGAGACTAGCCCTCGGGAGACCCAGTACTTC. Amino acids: CASRETSPRETQYF.

Regarding this clonotype: Its ends do not fully match the called genes, so a read error is possible. This sequence joins TRBV12-3 or TRBV12-4 and TRBJ1-5; D is undetermined. The CDR3 consists of 14 residues. The CDR3 DNA follows: TGTGCCAGCATTTTAGGCACTAGCAATCAGCCCCAGCATTTT. This sequence encodes CASILGTSNQPQHF.

The rearrangement uses TRBV25-1 and TRBJ2-5; D is possibly TRBD1 (6 bases). With 3 bases removed from V and 7 bases from J, the gap between germline ends came to 18 bases. The CDR3 consists of 15 residues. The germline V gene encodes CDR1 MGHDK and CDR2 SYGVNS. CDR3 in amino acids: CASSDGPTVGGTQYF. CDR3 nucleotide sequence: TGTGCCAGCAGTGATGGACCGACTGTAGGGGGGACCCAGTACTTC. Full variable domain (missing parts from reference TRBV25-1 and TRBJ2-5): EADIYQTPRYLVIGTGKKITLECSQTMGHDKMYWYQQDPGMELHLIHYSYGVNSTEKGDLSSESTVSRIRTEHFPLTLESARPSHTSQYLCASSDGPTVGGTQYFGPGTRLLVL.